These 2 T cell receptor beta chains originate from one sample sequenced in a study of Tregs in tolerant kidney transplant recipients. Sequencing was performed with immunoSEQ multiplex PCR; in TCRdb, only in-frame clones are kept and a portion is missing. Of 100,000 to 150,000 clones in the sample, about 90% were seen once. The sequenced sample consisted of CD4+ T cells from blood. All receptors derive from a human donor in good health.

This chain links TRBV5-1 with TRBJ2-5; the D gene is possibly TRBD2 (5 bases). CDR1 and CDR2 (germline): SGHRS, YFSETQ. This CDR3 has 13 amino acids. Trimming stripped 4 bases from V and 4 bases from J, with 11 bases between. CDR3 residues: CASSRLRGETQYF. CDR3 bases: TGCGCCAGCAGCCGGCTTCGGGGAGAGACCCAGTACTTC.

The rearrangement uses TRBV10-2 and TRBJ2-7; D is ambiguous. CDR1 is WSHSY and CDR2 is SAAADI in the germline V gene. V shed 2 bases and J shed 3 bases, with 5 bases lying between them. The CDR3 sequence is 12 residues long. CDR3 DNA: TGCGCCAGCAGTGAGCGGAGCTACGAGCAGTACTTC. It encodes CASSERSYEQYF.